This T cell receptor beta chain stems from a study of T cells of healthy individuals. Germline V gives CDR1 DFQATT, CDR2 SNEGSKA (reference sequence). The CDR3 has 15 residues. Unmatched junction bases numbered 7, after V lost 1 base and J lost 7 bases. TCRdb ran MiXCR on the 5' RACE reads and lists one entry per CDR3 protein. The sample carries about 100,000 distinct CDR3 sequences, 17% recorded once. J is TRBJ2-1 and V is TRBV20-1, with TRBD2 matching 10 bases. The TCR was taken from a human donor in good health. The CDR3 region has the DNA TGCAGTGCTAGAGTTCTAGCTAGCGGGAGAAATGAGCAGTTCTTC. The encoded protein is CSARVLASGRNEQFF.